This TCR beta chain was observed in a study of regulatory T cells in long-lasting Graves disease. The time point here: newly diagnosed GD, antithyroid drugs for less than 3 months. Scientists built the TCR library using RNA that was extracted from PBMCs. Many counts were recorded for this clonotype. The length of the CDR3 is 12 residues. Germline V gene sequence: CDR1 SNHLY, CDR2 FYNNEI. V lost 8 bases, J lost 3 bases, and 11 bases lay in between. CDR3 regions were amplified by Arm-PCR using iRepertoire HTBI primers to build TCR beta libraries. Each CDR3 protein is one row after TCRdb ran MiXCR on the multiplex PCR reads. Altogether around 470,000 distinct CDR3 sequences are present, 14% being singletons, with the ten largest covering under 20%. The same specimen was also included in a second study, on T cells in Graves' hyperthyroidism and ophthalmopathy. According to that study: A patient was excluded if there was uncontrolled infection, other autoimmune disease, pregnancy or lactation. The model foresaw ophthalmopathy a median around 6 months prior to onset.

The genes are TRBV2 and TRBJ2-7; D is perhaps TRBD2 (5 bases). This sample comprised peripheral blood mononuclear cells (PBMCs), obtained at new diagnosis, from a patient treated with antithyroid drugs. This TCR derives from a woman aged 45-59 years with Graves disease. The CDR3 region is CASVSSDYEQYF. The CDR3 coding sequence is TGTGCCAGCGTTAGTAGCGACTACGAGCAGTACTTC.